The rows below give T cell receptor beta chains drawn from one sample of a study of OX40 agonist ivuxolimab in advanced cancers. Profiling relied on immunoSEQ multiplex PCR, and the TCRdb table lists in-frame clones only, not all of them. The sample shows about 89,000 clones, approximately 86% of them seen only once. Here the sequenced sample was CD4+ or CD8+ T cells sorted from blood, taken in a trial of the OX40 agonist ivuxolimab. These receptors came from an adult with an advanced solid tumor such as melanoma, head and neck, liver or kidney cancer. Both conserved end residues are part of each CDR3. Each record gives: J gene, D gene, clone size, V gene, CDR3 DNA, CDR3 protein. A D gene is named only where the DNA matches it firmly. Not all rows give a size; the values are once, few, many and, for expanded clones, a class.

J gene: TRBJ2-7; D gene: TRBD1; clone size: -; V gene: TRBV11-3; CDR3 DNA: TGTGCCAGCAGCTGGTCGACAGGGTATAACGAGCAGTACTTC; CDR3 protein: CASSWSTGYNEQYF
J gene: TRBJ1-2; D gene: -; clone size: -; V gene: TRBV6-4; CDR3 DNA: TGTGCCAGCAGTGACATGTATACCCCGAACGGACAGAAACTTAACTATGGCTACACCTTC; CDR3 protein: CASSDMYTPNGQKLNYGYTF
J gene: TRBJ1-5; D gene: -; clone size: -; V gene: TRBV21-1; CDR3 DNA: TGTGCCAGCAGCAAAGTGCCAGAAGGGACAGCCTATAGCAATCAGCCCCAGCATTTT; CDR3 protein: CASSKVPEGTAYSNQPQHF
J gene: TRBJ1-1; D gene: -; clone size: -; V gene: TRBV19; CDR3 DNA: TGTGCCAGTAGACTGACAGTGAACACTGAAGCTTTCTTT; CDR3 protein: CASRLTVNTEAFF
J gene: TRBJ2-1; D gene: TRBD2; clone size: -; V gene: TRBV7-9; CDR3 DNA: TGTGCCAGCAGCTTAGGCGGGGGGGGCTACAATGAGCAGTTCTTC; CDR3 protein: CASSLGGGGYNEQFF
J gene: TRBJ2-1; D gene: TRBD2; clone size: -; V gene: TRBV27; CDR3 DNA: TGTGCCAGCAGTCCCTCCAGCCTAGCGGGAGGATCCGGTGAGCAGTTCTTC; CDR3 protein: CASSPSSLAGGSGEQFF
J gene: TRBJ2-5; D gene: -; clone size: -; V gene: TRBV5-1; CDR3 DNA: TGCGCCAGCAGCTTGGGACGGACAGTCGCCCAAGAGACCCAGTACTTC; CDR3 protein: CASSLGRTVAQETQYF
J gene: TRBJ2-7; D gene: -; clone size: -; V gene: TRBV6-6; CDR3 DNA: TGTGCCAGCAGTGACTACGAGCAGTACTTC; CDR3 protein: CASSDYEQYF
J gene: TRBJ1-3; D gene: -; clone size: -; V gene: TRBV7-6; CDR3 DNA: TGTGCCAGCAAAGGGTCTGGAAACACCATATATTTT; CDR3 protein: CASKGSGNTIYF
J gene: TRBJ1-5; D gene: -; clone size: -; V gene: TRBV6-5; CDR3 DNA: TGTGCCAGCAGTTCCTTCAGGGTAGTGAGCAATCAGCCCCAGCATTTT; CDR3 protein: CASSSFRVVSNQPQHF
J gene: TRBJ1-1; D gene: -; clone size: -; V gene: TRBV16; CDR3 DNA: TGTGCCAGCAGCCAATCGGGGATGGGGGGGCAGAACACTGAAGCTTTCTTT; CDR3 protein: CASSQSGMGGQNTEAFF
J gene: TRBJ1-1; D gene: -; clone size: -; V gene: TRBV5-1; CDR3 DNA: TGCGCCAGCAGCTTGTCGGGGTTCGGCACTGAAGCTTTCTTT; CDR3 protein: CASSLSGFGTEAFF
J gene: TRBJ2-5; D gene: -; clone size: -; V gene: TRBV2; CDR3 DNA: TGTGCCAGCAGTGCTCCCGTCCCGGCGGAGACCCAGTACTTC; CDR3 protein: CASSAPVPAETQYF
J gene: TRBJ2-1; D gene: -; clone size: -; V gene: TRBV30; CDR3 DNA: TGTGCCTGGAGTGTACTGACACCATACAATGAGCAGTTCTTC; CDR3 protein: CAWSVLTPYNEQFF
J gene: TRBJ2-5; D gene: -; clone size: -; V gene: TRBV7-2; CDR3 DNA: TGTGCCAGCAGCTCACAGGGACCACAAGAGACCCAGTACTTC; CDR3 protein: CASSSQGPQETQYF
J gene: TRBJ2-5; D gene: -; clone size: -; V gene: TRBV7-9; CDR3 DNA: TGTGCCAGCAGCTTAATGGAGGAGACCCAGTACTTC; CDR3 protein: CASSLMEETQYF
J gene: TRBJ1-4; D gene: -; clone size: few; V gene: TRBV11-2; CDR3 DNA: TGTGCCAGCAGCCTCCCGGGTGGGGAACTGTTTTTT; CDR3 protein: CASSLPGGELFF
J gene: TRBJ2-1; D gene: -; clone size: -; V gene: TRBV5-1; CDR3 DNA: TGCGCCAGCAGCTTGGAAGGGAAAGGTTACAATGAGCAGTTCTTC; CDR3 protein: CASSLEGKGYNEQFF
J gene: TRBJ1-4; D gene: -; clone size: -; V gene: TRBV6-5; CDR3 DNA: TGTGCCAGCAGCTTACTTGGGGAAAAACTGTTTTTT; CDR3 protein: CASSLLGEKLFF
J gene: TRBJ1-4; D gene: TRBD1; clone size: -; V gene: TRBV6-1; CDR3 DNA: TGTGCCAGCAGTGTTCGTGACAGGGGGTTGGCTAATGAAAAACTGTTTTTT; CDR3 protein: CASSVRDRGLANEKLFF
J gene: TRBJ2-7; D gene: -; clone size: -; V gene: TRBV11-3; CDR3 DNA: TGTGCCAGCAGCTCGGACCCACTTTTGTGGGGGCAGTACTTC; CDR3 protein: CASSSDPLLWGQYF
J gene: TRBJ2-7; D gene: TRBD1; clone size: -; V gene: TRBV30; CDR3 DNA: TGTGCCTGGAGTCGGACAGGCTACGAGCAGTACTTC; CDR3 protein: CAWSRTGYEQYF
J gene: TRBJ2-7; D gene: -; clone size: -; V gene: TRBV11-2; CDR3 DNA: TGTGCCAGCAGCTTAGGGGTAGCTTCCAACTCCTACGAGCAGTACTTC; CDR3 protein: CASSLGVASNSYEQYF
J gene: TRBJ2-7; D gene: TRBD2; clone size: once; V gene: TRBV4-3; CDR3 DNA: TGCGCCAGCAGCCTAACTCGCGGGAGGCGCGAGCAGTACTTC; CDR3 protein: CASSLTRGRREQYF
J gene: TRBJ2-3; D gene: TRBD1; clone size: -; V gene: TRBV6-6; CDR3 DNA: TGTGCCAGCAGTTACCTGACAGGGGGCATAGATACGCAGTATTTT; CDR3 protein: CASSYLTGGIDTQYF
J gene: TRBJ1-1; D gene: -; clone size: -; V gene: TRBV6-5; CDR3 DNA: TGTGCCAGCACTCCGGCAGGGGTGGGAAAGGCTGAAGCTTTCTTT; CDR3 protein: CASTPAGVGKAEAFF
J gene: TRBJ2-2; D gene: TRBD2; clone size: -; V gene: TRBV4-3; CDR3 DNA: TGCGCCAGCAGCCATACGGGACTAGCGGGAGACACCGGGGAGCTGTTTTTT; CDR3 protein: CASSHTGLAGDTGELFF
J gene: TRBJ2-3; D gene: -; clone size: once; V gene: TRBV7-2; CDR3 DNA: TGTGCCAGCAGTCATAGGACCTCTACGGATACGCAGTATTTT; CDR3 protein: CASSHRTSTDTQYF
J gene: TRBJ1-6; D gene: -; clone size: -; V gene: TRBV27; CDR3 DNA: TGTGCCAGCAGTTTTCTTATCGGTTCACCCCTCCACTTT; CDR3 protein: CASSFLIGSPLHF
J gene: TRBJ1-4; D gene: TRBD1; clone size: -; V gene: TRBV7-9; CDR3 DNA: TGTGCCAGCAGCTTAGGGACAGGCCCCAATGAAAAACTGTTTTTT; CDR3 protein: CASSLGTGPNEKLFF
J gene: TRBJ2-2; D gene: -; clone size: -; V gene: TRBV30; CDR3 DNA: TGTGCCCGTCGGACAGCTTACACCGGGGAGCTGTTTTTT; CDR3 protein: CARRTAYTGELFF
J gene: TRBJ1-3; D gene: -; clone size: -; V gene: TRBV18; CDR3 DNA: TGTGCCAGCTCACCTGGGAACTCTGGAAACACCATATATTTT; CDR3 protein: CASSPGNSGNTIYF
J gene: TRBJ1-2; D gene: -; clone size: few; V gene: TRBV6-5; CDR3 DNA: TGTGCCAGCAGGGTTGGCGGTCCCTATGGCTACACCTTC; CDR3 protein: CASRVGGPYGYTF
J gene: TRBJ1-2; D gene: -; clone size: few; V gene: TRBV9; CDR3 DNA: TGTGCCAGCAGCCCCCGGGCATCTAACTATGGCTACACCTTC; CDR3 protein: CASSPRASNYGYTF
J gene: TRBJ1-5; D gene: -; clone size: -; V gene: TRBV30; CDR3 DNA: TGTGCCTGGGGCAGCAATCAGCCCCAGCATTTT; CDR3 protein: CAWGSNQPQHF
J gene: TRBJ2-5; D gene: -; clone size: once; V gene: TRBV2; CDR3 DNA: TGTGCCAGCAGTGTCCCCCCGCTGGGGGAGACCCAGTACTTC; CDR3 protein: CASSVPPLGETQYF
J gene: TRBJ2-5; D gene: TRBD1; clone size: -; V gene: TRBV5-4; CDR3 DNA: TGTGCCAGCAGCTTGAACAGGGGGCAAGAGACCCAGTACTTC; CDR3 protein: CASSLNRGQETQYF
J gene: TRBJ1-3; D gene: -; clone size: many; V gene: TRBV6-5; CDR3 DNA: TGTGCCAGCAGCCCTTTCCAGACTGGAAACACCATATATTTT; CDR3 protein: CASSPFQTGNTIYF
J gene: TRBJ2-3; D gene: -; clone size: -; V gene: TRBV7-2; CDR3 DNA: TGTGCCAGCAGCTTAGGATCTCCGACAGATACGCAGTATTTT; CDR3 protein: CASSLGSPTDTQYF
J gene: TRBJ2-3; D gene: -; clone size: -; V gene: TRBV5-1; CDR3 DNA: TGCGCCAGCACCAGGGAGGGGGGCTCAGATACGCAGTATTTT; CDR3 protein: CASTREGGSDTQYF
J gene: TRBJ1-5; D gene: -; clone size: -; V gene: TRBV7-9; CDR3 DNA: TGTGCCAGCAGCGTGGAGGGAAATCAGCCCCAGCATTTT; CDR3 protein: CASSVEGNQPQHF